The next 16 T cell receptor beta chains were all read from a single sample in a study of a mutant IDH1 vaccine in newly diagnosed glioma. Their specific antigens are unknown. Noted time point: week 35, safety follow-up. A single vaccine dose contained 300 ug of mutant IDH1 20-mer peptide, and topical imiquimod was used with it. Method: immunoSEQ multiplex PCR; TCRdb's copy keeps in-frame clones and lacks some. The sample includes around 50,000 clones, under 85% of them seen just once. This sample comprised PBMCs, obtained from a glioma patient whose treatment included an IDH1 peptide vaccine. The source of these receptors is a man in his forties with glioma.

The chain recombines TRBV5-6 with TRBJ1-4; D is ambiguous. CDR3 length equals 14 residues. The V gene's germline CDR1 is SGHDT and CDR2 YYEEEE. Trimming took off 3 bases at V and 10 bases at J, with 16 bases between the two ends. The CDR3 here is CASSSPASGRKLFF. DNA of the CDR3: TGTGCCAGCAGCTCCCCGGCCTCCGGGAGAAAACTGTTTTTT. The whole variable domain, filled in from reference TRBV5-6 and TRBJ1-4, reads DAGVTQSPTHLIKTRGQQVTLRCSPKSGHDTVSWYQQALGQGPQFIFQYYEEEERQRGNFPDRFSGHQFPNYSSELNVNALLLGDSALYLCASSSPASGRKLFFGSGTQLSVL.

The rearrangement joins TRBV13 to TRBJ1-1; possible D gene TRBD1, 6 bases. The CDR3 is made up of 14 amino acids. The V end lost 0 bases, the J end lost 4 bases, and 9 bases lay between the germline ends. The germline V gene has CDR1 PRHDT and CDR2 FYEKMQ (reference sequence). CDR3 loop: CASSLGQGSTEAFF. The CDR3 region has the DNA TGTGCCAGCAGCTTAGGGCAGGGGAGCACTGAAGCTTTCTTT.

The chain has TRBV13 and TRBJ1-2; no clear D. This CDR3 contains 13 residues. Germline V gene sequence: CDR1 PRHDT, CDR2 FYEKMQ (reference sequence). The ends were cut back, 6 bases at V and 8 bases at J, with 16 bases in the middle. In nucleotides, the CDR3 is TGTGCCAGCAGGATCTACAACCCCCGGGGCTACACCTTC. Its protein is CASRIYNPRGYTF. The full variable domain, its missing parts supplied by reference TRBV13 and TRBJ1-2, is AAGVIQSPRHLIKEKRETATLKCYPIPRHDTVYWYQQGPGQDPQFLISFYEKMQSDKGSIPDRFSAQQFSDYHSELNMSSLELGDSALYFCASRIYNPRGYTFGSGTRLTVV.

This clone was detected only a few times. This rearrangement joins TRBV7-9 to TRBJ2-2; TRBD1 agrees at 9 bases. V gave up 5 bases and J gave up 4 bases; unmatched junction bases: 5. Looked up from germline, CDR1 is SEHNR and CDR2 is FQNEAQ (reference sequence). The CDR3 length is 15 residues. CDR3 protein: CASSPGTGSTGELFF. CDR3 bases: TGTGCCAGCAGCCCGGGGACAGGGAGCACCGGGGAGCTGTTTTTT.

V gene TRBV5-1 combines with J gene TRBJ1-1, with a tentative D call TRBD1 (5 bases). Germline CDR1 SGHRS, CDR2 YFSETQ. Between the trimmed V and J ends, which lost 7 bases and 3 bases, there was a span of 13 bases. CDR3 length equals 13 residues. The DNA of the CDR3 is TGCGCCAGCCGGACTTCGGGGGACACTGAAGCTTTCTTT. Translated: CASRTSGDTEAFF.

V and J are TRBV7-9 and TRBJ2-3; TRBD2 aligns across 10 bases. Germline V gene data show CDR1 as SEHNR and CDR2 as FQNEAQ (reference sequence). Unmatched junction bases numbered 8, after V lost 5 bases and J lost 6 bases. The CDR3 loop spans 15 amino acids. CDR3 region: CASSRGLADEDTQYF. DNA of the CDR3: TGTGCCAGCAGCCGAGGACTAGCGGATGAGGATACGCAGTATTTT.

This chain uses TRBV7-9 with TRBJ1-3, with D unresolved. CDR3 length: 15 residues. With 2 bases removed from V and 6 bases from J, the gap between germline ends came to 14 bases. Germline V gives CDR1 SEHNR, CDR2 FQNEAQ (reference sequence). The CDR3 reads CASSLTSVWANTIYF. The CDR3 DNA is TGTGCCAGCAGCTTAACGTCGGTATGGGCAAACACCATATATTTT.

The CDR3 reads CASSSEGAVYGYTF. The CDR3 nucleotides are TGTGCCAGCAGCTCAGAGGGGGCGGTCTATGGCTACACCTTC. The gene calls are TRBV5-4 and TRBJ1-2; TRBD1 aligns across 7 bases. Germline V gives CDR1 SGHNT, CDR2 YYREEE (reference sequence). The CDR3 length is 14 residues. V lost 3 bases, J lost 4 bases, and 6 bases stayed unmatched.

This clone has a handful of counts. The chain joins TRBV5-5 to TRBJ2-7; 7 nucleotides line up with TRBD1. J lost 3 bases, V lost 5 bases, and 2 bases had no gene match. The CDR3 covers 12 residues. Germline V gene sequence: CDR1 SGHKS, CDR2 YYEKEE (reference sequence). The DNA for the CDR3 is TGTGCCAGCAGGGGACAGAGCTACGAGCAGTACTTC. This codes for CASRGQSYEQYF. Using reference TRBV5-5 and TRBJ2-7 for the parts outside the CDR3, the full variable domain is DAGVTQSPTHLIKTRGQQVTLRCSPISGHKSVSWYQQVLGQGPQFIFQYYEKEERGRGNFPDRFSARQFPNYSSELNVNALLLGDSALYLCASRGQSYEQYFGPGTRLTVT.

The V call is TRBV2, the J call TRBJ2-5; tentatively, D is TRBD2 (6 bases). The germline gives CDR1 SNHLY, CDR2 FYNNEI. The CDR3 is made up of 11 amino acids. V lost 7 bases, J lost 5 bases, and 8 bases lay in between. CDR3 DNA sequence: TGTGCCAGCACAGGGAGGGAGACCCAGTACTTC. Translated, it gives CASTGRETQYF.

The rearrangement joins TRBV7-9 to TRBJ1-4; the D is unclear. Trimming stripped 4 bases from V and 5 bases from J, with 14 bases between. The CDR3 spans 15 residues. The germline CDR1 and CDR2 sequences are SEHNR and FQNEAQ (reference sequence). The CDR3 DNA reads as TGTGCCAGCAGCTCCCATGGGCGGCCAAATGAAAAACTGTTTTTT. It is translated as CASSSHGRPNEKLFF.

The chain's CDR3 is CASSLGKAGGVPTTDTQYF. CDR3 coding DNA: TGCGCCAGCAGCTTGGGAAAGGCGGGGGGCGTCCCAACCACAGATACGCAGTATTTT. The chain has TRBV5-1 and TRBJ2-3, with TRBD2 matching 8 bases. The CDR3 consists of 19 residues. Germline V lookup: CDR1 SGHRS, CDR2 YFSETQ. V dropped 0 bases and J dropped 2; count of bases not matched to a gene: 14.

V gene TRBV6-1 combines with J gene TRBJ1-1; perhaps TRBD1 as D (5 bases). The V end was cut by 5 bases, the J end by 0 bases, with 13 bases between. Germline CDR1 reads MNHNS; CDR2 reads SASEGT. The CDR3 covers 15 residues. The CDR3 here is CASSPQQAVNTEAFF. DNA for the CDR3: TGTGCCAGCAGTCCCCAACAGGCTGTGAACACTGAAGCTTTCTTT.

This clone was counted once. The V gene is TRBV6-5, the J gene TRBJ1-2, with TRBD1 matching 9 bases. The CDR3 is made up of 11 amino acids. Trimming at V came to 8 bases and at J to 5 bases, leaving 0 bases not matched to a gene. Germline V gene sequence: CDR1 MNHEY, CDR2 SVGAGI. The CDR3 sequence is CASGQGYGYTF. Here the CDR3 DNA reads TGTGCCAGCGGACAGGGGTATGGCTACACCTTC.

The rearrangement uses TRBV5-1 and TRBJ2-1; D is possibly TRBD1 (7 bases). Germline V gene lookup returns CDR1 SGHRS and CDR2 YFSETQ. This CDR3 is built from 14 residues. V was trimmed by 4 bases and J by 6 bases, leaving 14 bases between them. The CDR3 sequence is CASSGDREANEQFF. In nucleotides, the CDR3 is TGCGCCAGCAGCGGAGACAGGGAGGCCAATGAGCAGTTCTTC.

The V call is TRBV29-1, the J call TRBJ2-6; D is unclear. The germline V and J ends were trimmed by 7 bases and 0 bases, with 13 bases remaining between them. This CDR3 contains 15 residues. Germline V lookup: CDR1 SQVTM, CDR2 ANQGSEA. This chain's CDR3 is CSALWWGSGANVLTF. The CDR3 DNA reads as TGCAGCGCTCTCTGGTGGGGCTCTGGGGCCAACGTCCTGACTTTC.